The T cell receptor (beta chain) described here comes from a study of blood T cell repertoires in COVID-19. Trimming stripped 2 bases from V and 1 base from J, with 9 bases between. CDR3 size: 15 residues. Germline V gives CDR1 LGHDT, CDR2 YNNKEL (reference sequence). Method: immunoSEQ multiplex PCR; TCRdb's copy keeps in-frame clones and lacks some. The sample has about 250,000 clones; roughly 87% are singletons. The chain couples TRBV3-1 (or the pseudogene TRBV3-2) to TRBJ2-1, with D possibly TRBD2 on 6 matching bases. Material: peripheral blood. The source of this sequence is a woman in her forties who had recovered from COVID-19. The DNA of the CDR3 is TGTGCCAGCAGCCAAATGGGGGGATCCTACAATGAGCAGTTCTTC. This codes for CASSQMGGSYNEQFF.